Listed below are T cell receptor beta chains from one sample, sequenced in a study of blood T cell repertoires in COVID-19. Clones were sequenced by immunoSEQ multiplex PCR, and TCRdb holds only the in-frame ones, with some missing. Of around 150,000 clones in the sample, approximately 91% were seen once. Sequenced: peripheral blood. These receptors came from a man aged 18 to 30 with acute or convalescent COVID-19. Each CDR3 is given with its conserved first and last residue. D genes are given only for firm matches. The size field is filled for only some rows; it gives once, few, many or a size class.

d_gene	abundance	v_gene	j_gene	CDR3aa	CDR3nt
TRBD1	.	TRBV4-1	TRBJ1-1	CASSQPKPGGIDTEAFF	TGCGCCAGCAGCCAACCGAAGCCAGGGGGCATAGACACTGAAGCTTTCTTT
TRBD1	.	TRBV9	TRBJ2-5	CASSAGTGGEETQYF	TGTGCCAGCAGCGCCGGGACAGGGGGCGAGGAGACCCAGTACTTC
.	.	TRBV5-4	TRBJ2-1	CASSLRGLPHNEQFF	TGTGCCAGCAGCTTGAGGGGACTGCCTCACAATGAGCAGTTCTTC
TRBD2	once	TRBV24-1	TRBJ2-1	CATGSGRFGYNEQFF	TGTGCCACCGGTAGCGGGAGATTCGGCTACAATGAGCAGTTCTTC
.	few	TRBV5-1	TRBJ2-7	CASSDKGSPLYEQYF	TGCGCCAGCAGCGATAAAGGGAGTCCGCTTTACGAGCAGTACTTC
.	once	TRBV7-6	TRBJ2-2	CASSLRVGDPTGELFF	TGTGCCAGCAGCTTAAGAGTCGGGGATCCAACCGGGGAGCTGTTTTTT
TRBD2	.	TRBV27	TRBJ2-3	CASSLLAGGWSTDTQYF	TGTGCCAGCAGTTTACTAGCGGGAGGGTGGAGCACAGATACGCAGTATTTT
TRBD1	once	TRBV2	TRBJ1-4	CASRGTGVEKLFF	TGTGCCAGCAGAGGGACAGGGGTTGAAAAACTGTTTTTT
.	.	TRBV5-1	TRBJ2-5	CASSFGLDAETQYF	TGCGCCAGCAGCTTTGGTCTAGATGCGGAGACCCAGTACTTC
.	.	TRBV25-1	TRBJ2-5	CASSEPGWVETQYF	TGTGCCAGCAGTGAACCAGGGTGGGTGGAGACCCAGTACTTC
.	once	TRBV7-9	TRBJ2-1	CASSLVNRALYNEQFF	TGTGCCAGCAGCTTAGTAAACAGGGCGCTCTACAATGAGCAGTTCTTC
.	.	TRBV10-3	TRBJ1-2	CAISESGRPYGYTF	TGTGCCATCAGTGAGTCTGGCAGGCCCTATGGCTACACCTTC
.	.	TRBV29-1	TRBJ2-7	CSVANEEQYF	TGCAGCGTTGCTAACGAAGAGCAGTACTTC
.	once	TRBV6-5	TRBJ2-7	CASISGGYEQYF	TGTGCCAGCATCTCCGGGGGCTACGAGCAGTACTTC
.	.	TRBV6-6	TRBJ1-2	CASPNGWNYGYTF	TGTGCCAGCCCAAACGGGTGGAACTATGGCTACACCTTC
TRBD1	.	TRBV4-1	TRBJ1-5	CASSQEGDRGRQPQHF	TGCGCCAGCAGCCAGGAGGGGGACAGGGGGCGGCAGCCCCAGCATTTT
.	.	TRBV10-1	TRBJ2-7	CASSAVQGSYEQYF	TGCGCCAGCAGTGCGGTACAGGGCTCCTACGAGCAGTACTTC
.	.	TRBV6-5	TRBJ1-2	CASSYPGDYGYTF	TGTGCCAGCAGTTACCCAGGGGACTATGGCTACACCTTC
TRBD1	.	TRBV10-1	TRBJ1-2	CASNRWTGLKNYGYTF	TGCGCCAGCAACAGATGGACAGGGTTGAAAAACTATGGCTACACCTTC
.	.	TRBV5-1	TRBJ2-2	CASSQTGHDAESGELFF	TGCGCCAGCAGCCAAACAGGCCACGATGCGGAGTCCGGGGAGCTGTTTTTT
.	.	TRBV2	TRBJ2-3	CAIARDLGSTDTQYF	TGTGCCATAGCCCGGGACTTAGGTTCCACAGATACGCAGTATTTT
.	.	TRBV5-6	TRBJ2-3	CASSLSVSTDTQYF	TGTGCCAGCAGCTTATCGGTGAGCACAGATACGCAGTATTTT
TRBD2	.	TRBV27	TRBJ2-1	CASLPKRGANEQFF	TGTGCCAGCCTCCCAAAGCGGGGGGCGAATGAGCAGTTCTTC
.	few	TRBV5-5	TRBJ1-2	CASSLVTGSYGYTF	TGTGCCAGCAGCTTGGTGACAGGCTCCTATGGCTACACCTTC
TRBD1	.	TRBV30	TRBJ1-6	CAWSLPSLQGFGNNSPLHF	TGTGCCTGGAGTCTCCCATCTTTACAGGGGTTTGGTAATAATTCACCCCTCCACTTT
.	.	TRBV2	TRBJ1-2	CASNLWQGSIGYGYTF	TGTGCCAGCAACCTTTGGCAGGGCAGTATCGGCTATGGCTACACCTTC
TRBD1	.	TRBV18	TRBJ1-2	CASSLSRQGANYGYTF	TGTGCCAGCTCACTATCTCGACAGGGGGCTAACTATGGCTACACCTTC
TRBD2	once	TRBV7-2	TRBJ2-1	CASSPPAGRYNEQFF	TGTGCCAGCAGCCCTCCAGCGGGGCGCTACAATGAGCAGTTCTTC
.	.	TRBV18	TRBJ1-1	CASSPGLNTEAFF	TGTGCCAGCTCACCAGGGCTGAACACTGAAGCTTTCTTT
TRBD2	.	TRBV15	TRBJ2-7	CATSRGRRLAGGLRSYEQYF	TGTGCCACCAGCCGGGGGCGCAGACTAGCGGGAGGGCTACGATCCTACGAGCAGTACTTC
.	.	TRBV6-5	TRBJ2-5	CASSSPIAPRGETQYF	TGTGCCAGCAGTTCCCCTATAGCGCCTCGGGGGGAGACCCAGTACTTC
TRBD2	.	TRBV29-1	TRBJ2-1	CSAYRTSGGNNEQFF	TGCAGCGCCTATCGGACTAGCGGGGGGAACAATGAGCAGTTCTTC
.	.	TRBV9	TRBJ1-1	CASNFLGGSNTEAFF	TGTGCCAGCAACTTCCTAGGCGGTTCGAACACTGAAGCTTTCTTT
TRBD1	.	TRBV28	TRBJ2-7	CASRPTGGIYEQYF	TGTGCCAGCAGGCCGACAGGGGGCATTTACGAGCAGTACTTC
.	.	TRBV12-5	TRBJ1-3	CASGLAASGTPSGNTIYF	TGTGCTAGTGGTTTGGCGGCGTCCGGGACACCTTCTGGAAACACCATATATTTT
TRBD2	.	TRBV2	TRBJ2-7	CASTVLGGGSYEQYF	TGTGCCAGCACCGTCCTGGGGGGGGGCTCCTACGAGCAGTACTTC
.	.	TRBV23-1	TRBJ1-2	CASSHRYFYGYTF	TGCGCCAGCAGTCATCGGTACTTCTATGGCTACACCTTC
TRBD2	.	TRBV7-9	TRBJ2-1	CASSLTSGTYNEQFF	TGTGCCAGCAGCTTAACTAGCGGTACCTACAATGAGCAGTTCTTC
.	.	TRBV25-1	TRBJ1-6	CASSDGGDSPLHF	TGTGCCAGCAGTGACGGGGGGGATTCACCCCTCCACTTT
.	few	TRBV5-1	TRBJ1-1	CASSLFTGEHTEAFF	TGCGCCAGCAGCCTCTTTACAGGAGAACACACTGAAGCTTTCTTT
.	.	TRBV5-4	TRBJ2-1	CASSFGPTDEQFF	TGTGCCAGCAGCTTTGGGCCGACCGATGAGCAGTTCTTC
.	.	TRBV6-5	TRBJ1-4	CASSYSILDSKKLFF	TGTGCCAGCAGTTACTCGATTCTTGACAGTAAAAAACTGTTTTTT
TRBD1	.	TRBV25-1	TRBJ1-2	CASDRTGAGPYYGYTF	TGTGCCAGCGACCGGACAGGGGCCGGCCCCTATTATGGCTACACCTTC
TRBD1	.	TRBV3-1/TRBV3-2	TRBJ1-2	CASSLGQGAPKNGYTF	TGTGCCAGCAGCCTAGGACAGGGGGCACCTAAAAATGGCTACACCTTC
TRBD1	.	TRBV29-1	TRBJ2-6	CSVGGGTGLAGANVLTF	TGCAGCGTTGGAGGGGGGACAGGCTTAGCTGGGGCCAACGTCCTGACTTTC
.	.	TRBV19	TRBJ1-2	CASILNHREGGYTF	TGTGCCAGTATTCTTAACCATCGGGAAGGGGGCTACACCTTC
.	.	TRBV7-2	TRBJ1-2	CASSPVLDYGYTF	TGTGCCAGCAGCCCCGTTCTCGACTATGGCTACACCTTC
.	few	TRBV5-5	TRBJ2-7	CASSLAGVYEQYF	TGTGCCAGCAGCTTGGCAGGTGTGTACGAGCAGTACTTC
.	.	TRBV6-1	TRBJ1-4	CASSEVDRSNEKLFF	TGTGCCAGCAGTGAGGTGGACAGAAGCAATGAAAAACTGTTTTTT
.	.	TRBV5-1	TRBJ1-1	CASSFRGQGLNTEAFF	TGCGCCAGCAGCTTCCGTGGGCAGGGCTTGAACACTGAAGCTTTCTTT
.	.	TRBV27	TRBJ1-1	CASIPRTGVITEAFF	TGTGCCAGCATTCCACGAACAGGAGTAATCACTGAAGCTTTCTTT